A selection of T cell receptor beta chains follows, all from one sample in a study of blood T cell repertoires in COVID-19. Repertoires were generated with immunoSEQ multiplex PCR, while TCRdb's copy carries only in-frame clones and drops some. The data contain about 310,000 clones, 85% of them seen just once; the ten biggest clones take up approximately 1.9%. Input material: PBMCs or T cells enriched from blood (not recorded which). The receptors shown here come from a woman aged 25 to 39 who had been exposed to COVID-19. CDR3s include the opening cysteine and the closing phenylalanine or tryptophan. A D gene is named only where the DNA matches it firmly. For some rows the clone size is stated as once, few or many, or as a class when expanded; others skip it.

j_gene | abundance | v_gene | d_gene | CDR3nt | CDR3aa
TRBJ1-2 | - | TRBV29-1 | - | TGCAGCGTTGGACAGGCTTCCTATGGCTACACCTTC | CSVGQASYGYTF
TRBJ2-5 | - | TRBV19 | - | TGTGCCAGTAGTATCGGGACAACTGGGGCCCAGTACTTC | CASSIGTTGAQYF
TRBJ1-6 | - | TRBV11-3 | - | TGTGCCAGCAGCTTATTAAGCAGGGGTTGGTCACCCCTCCACTTT | CASSLLSRGWSPLHF
TRBJ1-3 | - | TRBV5-1 | - | TGCGCCAGCAGCCTCGGGACAACTGGAAACACCATATATTTT | CASSLGTTGNTIYF
TRBJ2-5 | - | TRBV4-1 | TRBD2 | TGCGCCAGCAGCCCCTCGATTCGACTAGCGGAGACCCAGTACTTC | CASSPSIRLAETQYF
TRBJ1-5 | few | TRBV19 | - | TGTGCCAGTAGTATAAATAGAAATAGCAATCAGCCCCAGCATTTT | CASSINRNSNQPQHF
TRBJ1-5 | - | TRBV2 | TRBD1 | TGTGCCAGCAGTGAGAGGGGGCGCGTGAGCAATCAGCCCCAGCATTTT | CASSERGRVSNQPQHF
TRBJ1-1 | few | TRBV10-2 | - | TGCGCCAGCAGTGAGGTCCGTTACACTGAAGCTTTCTTT | CASSEVRYTEAFF
TRBJ1-2 | - | TRBV11-2 | TRBD1 | TGTGCCAGCAGCTTAGTTGGGACAGGCTATGGCTACACCTTC | CASSLVGTGYGYTF
TRBJ2-7 | - | TRBV27 | TRBD2 | TGTGCCAGCAGTTACCTCTCTAGCGGGGGGGCCGACGAGCAGTACTTC | CASSYLSSGGADEQYF
TRBJ2-2 | - | TRBV9 | TRBD2 | TGTGCCAGCAGCGCCAGCAGCGGGGTAACGAACACCGGGGAGCTGTTTTTT | CASSASSGVTNTGELFF
TRBJ2-7 | - | TRBV29-1 | TRBD2 | TGCAGCGTTGAAGCGCCTAGCGGGGTAAACGAGCAGTACTTC | CSVEAPSGVNEQYF
TRBJ2-7 | - | TRBV24-1 | - | TGTGCCACCAGTGAAGCGCAAACCTACGAGCAGTACTTC | CATSEAQTYEQYF
TRBJ2-3 | - | TRBV28 | - | TGTGCCAGCAGACAGGGCTACACAGATACGCAGTATTTT | CASRQGYTDTQYF
TRBJ2-1 | - | TRBV7-9 | TRBD1 | TGTGCCAGCAGCTTAGCGACCGGACAGGGGAGGAAGCAGTTCTTC | CASSLATGQGRKQFF
TRBJ2-3 | few | TRBV11-2 | - | TGTGCCAGCAGCGAACAGCTAAGCACAGATACGCAGTATTTT | CASSEQLSTDTQYF
TRBJ2-1 | - | TRBV30 | TRBD1 | TGTGCCTGGAGTAGCAGGGGGAAGCATGGTGAGCAGTTCTTC | CAWSSRGKHGEQFF
TRBJ1-2 | - | TRBV2 | - | TGTGCCAGCAAGTTATCAGGGAATAACTATGGCTACACCTTC | CASKLSGNNYGYTF
TRBJ2-5 | - | TRBV7-3 | TRBD1 | TGTGCCAGCAGCCCACAGGGGCAAGTGCAAGAGACCCAGTACTTC | CASSPQGQVQETQYF
TRBJ2-3 | - | TRBV5-4 | TRBD2 | TGTGCCAGCAGCTTGGTTAGCGGGGAAGTCGGTACGCAGTATTTT | CASSLVSGEVGTQYF
TRBJ1-2 | - | TRBV7-9 | - | TGTGCCAGCAGCTTGAGCACAGGGCAGACGAGCTACACCTTC | CASSLSTGQTSYTF
TRBJ1-4 | - | TRBV5-1 | - | TGCGCCAGCAGCTTTAATGGGGAGGAAGAAAAACTGTTTTTT | CASSFNGEEEKLFF
TRBJ1-1 | - | TRBV28 | - | TGTGCCAGCAGTTTCCCTTTAATGAACACTGAAGCTTTCTTT | CASSFPLMNTEAFF
TRBJ1-5 | once | TRBV20-1 | - | TGCAGTGCTAGTCCTCGGAATCAGCCCCAGCATTTT | CSASPRNQPQHF
TRBJ2-5 | few | TRBV5-6 | TRBD2 | TGTGCCAGCATCGGACTAGCGGGGGCTATCCAAGAGACCCAGTACTTC | CASIGLAGAIQETQYF
TRBJ1-1 | - | TRBV7-9 | TRBD1 | TGTGCCAGCAGCTTACTCGGTGCAGGGGGCGGCGGCACTGAAGCTTTCTTT | CASSLLGAGGGGTEAFF
TRBJ1-5 | - | TRBV5-4 | - | TGTGCCAGCAGCCCGGAGGGCAATCAGCCCCAGCATTTT | CASSPEGNQPQHF
TRBJ2-5 | - | TRBV7-9 | - | TGTGCCAGCAGCTGGACCGGGAGTCTCCAAGAGACCCAGTACTTC | CASSWTGSLQETQYF
TRBJ2-1 | - | TRBV23-1 | - | TGCGCCAGCAGTCTCAGTAACGGGTTTTACAATGAGCAGTTCTTC | CASSLSNGFYNEQFF
TRBJ1-5 | - | TRBV5-1 | - | TGCGCCAGCAGCTTTTTTCCGGGAGCTGGGGAGCCCCAGCATTTT | CASSFFPGAGEPQHF
TRBJ1-5 | - | TRBV6-5 | - | TGTGCCAGCAGTATTACCCCGGGAAATCAGCCCCAGCATTTT | CASSITPGNQPQHF
TRBJ1-5 | - | TRBV6-2/TRBV6-3 | TRBD1 | TGTGCCAGCAGTTACCCGGACAGGGGGCTTCAGCCCCAGCATTTT | CASSYPDRGLQPQHF
TRBJ1-1 | - | TRBV19 | - | TGTGCCAGTAGGGACAGAGTTAACACTGAAGCTTTCTTT | CASRDRVNTEAFF
TRBJ2-2 | - | TRBV10-3 | TRBD1 | TGTGCCATCAGTGAGGCAACAGGGGCAGGCGGGGAGCTGTTTTTT | CAISEATGAGGELFF
TRBJ1-5 | once | TRBV27 | - | TGTGCCAGCTCAGGGGCGCCCGGGGTAGGCAATCAGCCCCAGCATTTT | CASSGAPGVGNQPQHF
TRBJ2-1 | - | TRBV7-9 | TRBD2 | TGTGCCAGCAGCTTGCGTAGCGGGAGTGTAAATGAGCAGTTCTTC | CASSLRSGSVNEQFF
TRBJ1-3 | - | TRBV14 | TRBD1 | TGTGCCAGCAGCCACAGGGGGCGGTTTGGAAACACCATATATTTT | CASSHRGRFGNTIYF
TRBJ1-3 | - | TRBV25-1 | - | TGTGCCAGCAGAGACACTGGAAACACCATATATTTT | CASRDTGNTIYF
TRBJ2-1 | - | TRBV6-4 | TRBD2 | TGTGCCAGCAGTGAGGAAGCGGGAGCATCCCACAATGAGCAGTTCTTC | CASSEEAGASHNEQFF
TRBJ1-2 | - | TRBV12-5 | TRBD1 | TGTGCTAGTGGGACGGCGGGGACAGGGGCTGGCTACACCTTC | CASGTAGTGAGYTF
TRBJ2-3 | - | TRBV10-3 | TRBD2 | TGTGCCATCAGTGAGCCCCCAACCATGACTAGCGGGGGGGCCACTAGCACAGATACGCAGTATTTT | CAISEPPTMTSGGATSTDTQYF